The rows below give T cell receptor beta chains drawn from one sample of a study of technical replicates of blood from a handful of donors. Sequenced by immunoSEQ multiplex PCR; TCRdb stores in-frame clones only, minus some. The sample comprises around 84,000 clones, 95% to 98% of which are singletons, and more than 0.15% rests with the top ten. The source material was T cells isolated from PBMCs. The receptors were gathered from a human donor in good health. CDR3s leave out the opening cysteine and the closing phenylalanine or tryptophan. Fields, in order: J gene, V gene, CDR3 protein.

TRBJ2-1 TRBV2 ASSDDVGLAVLSSYNEQF
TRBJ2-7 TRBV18 ASSPVEAGEYEQY
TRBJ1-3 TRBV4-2 ASSQGVGQGSGNTIY
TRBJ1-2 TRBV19 ASSPHTGIYGYT
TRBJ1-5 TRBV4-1 ASSQDWPYNQPQH
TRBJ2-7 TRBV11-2 ASSREGDEQY
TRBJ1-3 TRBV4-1 ASSQGMAGRVTSSGNTIY
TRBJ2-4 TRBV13 ASSPLAGGTKNIQY
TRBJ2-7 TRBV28 ASSFVLAGREQY
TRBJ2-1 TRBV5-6 ASSPLAGGYNEQF
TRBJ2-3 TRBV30 ALTRGPGSDTQY
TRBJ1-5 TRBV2 ASGPTGSNQPQH
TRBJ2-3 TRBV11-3 ASSESTFTGADTQY
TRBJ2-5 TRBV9 ASSVDAGGPETQY
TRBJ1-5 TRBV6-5 ASSYSSGTGNQPQH
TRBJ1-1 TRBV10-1 ASSESIAGSEAF
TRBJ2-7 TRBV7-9 ASTSPGDTYEQY
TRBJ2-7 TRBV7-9 ASSPYRGPSYEQY
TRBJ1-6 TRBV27 ASSSGQGYTYNSPLH
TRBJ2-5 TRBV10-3 AISITGDQETQY
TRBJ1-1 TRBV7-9 ASSPTVNTEAF
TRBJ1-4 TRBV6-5 ASRYRRDSTNEKLF
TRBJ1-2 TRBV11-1 ASSLVNPGDSYGYT
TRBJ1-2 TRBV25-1 ASSGNREGGYGYT
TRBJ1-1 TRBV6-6 ASTKTVNTEAF
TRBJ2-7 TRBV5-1 ASSWTGLEQY
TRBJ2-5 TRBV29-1 SVLNSGREETQY
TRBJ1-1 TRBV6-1 AREDRVGSYTEAF
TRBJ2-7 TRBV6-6 ASSSSGEQY
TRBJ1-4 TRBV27 ASSPESTNEKLF
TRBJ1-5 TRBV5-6 ASSFGFTGEPQH
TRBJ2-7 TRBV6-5 ASKGVYEQY
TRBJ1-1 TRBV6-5 ASSSESTEAF
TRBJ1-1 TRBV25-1 ASSRDTRNTEAF
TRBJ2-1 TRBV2 ASEGLSSYNEQF
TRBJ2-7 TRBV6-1 ASTGTSGPREQY
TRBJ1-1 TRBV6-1 ASSGTGMNTEAF
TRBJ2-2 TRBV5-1 ASSSRGQGNTGELF
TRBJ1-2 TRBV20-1 SAWRNYGYT
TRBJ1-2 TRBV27 AVTAGAGYGYT
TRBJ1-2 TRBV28 ASSPSTGVYGYT
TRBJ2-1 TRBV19 ASKAGGGNEQF
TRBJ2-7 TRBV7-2 ASSVTSGGAYEQY
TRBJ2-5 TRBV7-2 ASSLGRREIETQY
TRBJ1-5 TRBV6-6 ASNPQGTHNQPQH
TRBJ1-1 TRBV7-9 ASSLVRDLNTEAF
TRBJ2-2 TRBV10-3 AISQRGPPTGELF
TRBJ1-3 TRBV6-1 ASTNRGVSGNTIY
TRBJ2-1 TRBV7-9 ASSSLSAQRSSYNEQF
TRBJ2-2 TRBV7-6 ASSLGASNTGELF
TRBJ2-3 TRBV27 ASSPRQGYLEDTQY